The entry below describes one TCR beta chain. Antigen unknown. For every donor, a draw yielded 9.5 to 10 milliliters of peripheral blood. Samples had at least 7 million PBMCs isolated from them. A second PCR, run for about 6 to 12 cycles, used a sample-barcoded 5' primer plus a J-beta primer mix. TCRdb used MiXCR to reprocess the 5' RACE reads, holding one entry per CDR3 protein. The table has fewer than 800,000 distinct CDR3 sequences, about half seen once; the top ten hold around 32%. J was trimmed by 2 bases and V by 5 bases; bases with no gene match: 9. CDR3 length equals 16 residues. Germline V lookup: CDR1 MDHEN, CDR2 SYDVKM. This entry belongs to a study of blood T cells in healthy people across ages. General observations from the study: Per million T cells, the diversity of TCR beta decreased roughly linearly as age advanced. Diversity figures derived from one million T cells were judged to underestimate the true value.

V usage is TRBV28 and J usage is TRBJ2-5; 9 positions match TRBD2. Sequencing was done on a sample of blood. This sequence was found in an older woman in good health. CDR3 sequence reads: CASSPPGAGGQETQYF. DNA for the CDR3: TGTGCCAGCAGTCCCCCGGGGGCGGGAGGGCAAGAGACCCAGTACTTC.